One and the same sample provided the 9 T cell receptor beta chains below, sequenced in a study of T-cell memory formation after mild COVID-19 (dated by TCRdb to 2020 to 2023). The library was made by 5' RACE. The sequencing machine was an Illumina NovaSeq 6000. The public reads were reprocessed in TCRdb via fastp at Q25 and MiXCR, keeping in-frame beta chains. Rows are unified per CDR3 protein, each entry keeping the most common DNA and genes. Across this sample there are about 88,000 distinct CDR3 sequences, with roughly 25% seen only once. Roughly 39% of the sample lies in the top ten. What was sequenced was PBMCs or a T cell subset sorted from them (not recorded which). These TCRs come from a man between 18 and 29 years old who had mild COVID-19 (a few samples of this study predate the infection). The sample titles of this study are shuffled in the database, so cell type and time point are left out; the donor was told from shared clones.

The sample holds many counts of this clonotype. The chain couples TRBV11-2 to TRBJ2-3; tentatively, D is TRBD1 (5 bases). Germline CDR1 SGHAT, CDR2 FQNNGV. The CDR3 has 17 residues. The V and J ends lost 0 bases and 4 bases respectively, with 17 bases between them. CDR3 coding DNA: TGTGCCAGCAGCTTAGATGTCGGCAGGGCTCGAGCAGATACGCAGTATTTT. This codes for CASSLDVGRARADTQYF.

The chain combines TRBV4-1 with TRBJ2-5, with D unresolved. CDR3 length: 12 residues. V was cut by 4 bases and J by 5 bases, with 8 bases left in between. From germline, CDR1 is MGHRA and CDR2 YSYEKL. The CDR3 nucleotides are TGCGCCAGCAGCCCAGCCGGGGAGACCCAGTACTTC. As protein: CASSPAGETQYF.

The chain combines TRBV27 with TRBJ1-1; D uncertain. In germline, CDR1 is MNHEY, CDR2 SMNVEV (reference sequence). CDR3 size: 13 residues. The ends were cut back, 6 bases at V and 1 base at J, with 9 bases in the middle. The CDR3 nucleotides read TGTGCCAGCAGCGCGGGCGAGAACACTGAAGCTTTCTTT. Amino acids: CASSAGENTEAFF.

This chain joins TRBV7-6 and TRBJ1-1; possible D gene TRBD1, 6 bases. CDR1 and CDR2 (germline): SGHVS, FNYEAQ. The CDR3 is 17 residues long. V was pared by 5 bases and J by 2 bases, with 21 bases between. The CDR3 reads CASSQIMGGPRNTEAFF. For the CDR3, the DNA is TGTGCCAGCAGCCAAATAATGGGGGGCCCCCGAAACACTGAAGCTTTCTTT.

This clonotype came up a few times. J is TRBJ1-1 and V is TRBV7-9; D is perhaps TRBD1 (5 bases). CDR1 SEHNR and CDR2 FQNEAQ come from the germline V gene (reference sequence). Trimming took 5 bases from V and 6 from J, leaving 19 bases between them. CDR3 length: 15 amino acids. The CDR3 DNA is TGTGCCAGCAGCGCCGCAGGGTTCGCCCCCGCTGAAGCTTTCTTT. Translated, it gives CASSAAGFAPAEAFF.

J is TRBJ2-3 and V is TRBV29-1; the D is unclear. The germline V gene encodes CDR1 SQVTM and CDR2 ANQGSEA. The CDR3 has 13 residues. The V end was cut by 4 bases, the J end by 4 bases, with 12 bases between. Here the CDR3 DNA reads TGCAGCGTTGCCTTAGACGACGCAGATACGCAGTATTTT. Its translation is CSVALDDADTQYF.

The chain combines TRBV3-1 with TRBJ2-2, with D possibly TRBD2 on 5 matching bases. This CDR3 contains 15 residues. Germline loops: CDR1 LGHDT, CDR2 YNNKEL (reference sequence). The V end lost 1 base, the J end lost 4 bases, and 10 bases lay between the germline ends. CDR3 protein: CASSQVRGSTGELFF. CDR3 DNA: TGTGCCAGCAGCCAAGTTCGGGGATCCACCGGGGAGCTGTTTTTT.

This clonotype was seen only a few times. One end of the junction is discordant with germline, which a read error may explain. The chain recombines TRBV25-1 with TRBJ2-3; no clear D gene. This CDR3 is built from 13 residues. The germline CDR1 and CDR2 sequences are MGHDK and SYGVNS. CDR3 bases: TGTGCCAGCAGTACTCTTAGCACGGATACGCAGTATTTT. This translates into CASSTLSTDTQYF.

The chain couples TRBV19 to TRBJ2-7; 7 bases fit TRBD2. The CDR3 contains 14 residues. J was trimmed by 3 bases and V by 5 bases; bases with no gene match: 7. CDR1 LNHDA and CDR2 SQIVND come from the germline V gene (reference sequence). The CDR3 DNA reads TGTGCCAGTAGTTCCAGCGGGGCCGGCTACGAGCAGTACTTC. It codes for CASSSSGAGYEQYF.